The next 30 T cell receptor beta chains were all read from a single sample in a study of OX40 agonist ivuxolimab in advanced cancers. Generated by immunoSEQ multiplex PCR, the TCRdb table keeps only in-frame clones and is missing some. The sample carries tens of thousands of clones, about 88% recorded once. The source material was CD4+ or CD8+ T cells sorted from blood, sampled in a trial of the OX40 agonist ivuxolimab. Source of these receptors: an adult with an advanced solid tumor such as melanoma, head and neck, liver or kidney cancer.

The rearrangement links TRBV19 to TRBJ2-1; 7 nucleotides agree with TRBD2. CDR3 length: 14 residues. Germline trimming cut 1 base from V and 15 bases from J; bases unmatched to any gene: 12. Germline CDR1 reads LNHDA; CDR2 reads SQIVND (reference sequence). The CDR3 DNA is TGTGCCAGTAGTATAGGATCTTGGAGGGAGGGCTTGTTCTTC. This sequence encodes CASSIGSWREGLFF.

The V gene is TRBV30, the J gene TRBJ2-1; 7 bases line up with TRBD2. The CDR3 is 13 residues long. V was pared by 7 bases and J by 0 bases, with 3 bases of the junction left unmatched. Germline CDR1 and CDR2: GTSNPN and SVGIG (reference sequence). CDR3 DNA sequence: TGTGCCTTCGGGGGGAGCTCCTACAATGAGCAGTTCTTC. Residues: CAFGGSSYNEQFF.

The rearrangement uses TRBV7-9 and TRBJ2-7; tentatively, D is TRBD1 or TRBD2 (5 bases each). The CDR3 has 15 amino acids. The V and J ends lost 3 bases and 0 bases respectively, with 12 bases between them. CDR1 is SEHNR and CDR2 is FQNEAQ in the germline V gene (reference sequence). The DNA for the CDR3 is TGTGCCAGCAGCTTCGAGGGGACCCCCTCCTACGAGCAGTACTTC. This codes for CASSFEGTPSYEQYF. The full variable domain, in which reference TRBV7-9 and TRBJ2-7 provide the parts outside the CDR3, is DTGVSQNPRHKITKRGQNVTFRCDPISEHNRLYWYRQTLGQGPEFLTYFQNEAQLEKSRLLSDRFSAERPKGSFSTLEIQRTEQGDSAMYLCASSFEGTPSYEQYFGPGTRLTVT.

For the CDR3, the DNA is TGTGCCAGTAGTCTTGTTGGGGAAGAAGCTTTCTTT. It yields the protein CASSLVGEEAFF. This chain uses TRBV19 with TRBJ1-1, with D unclear. CDR3 length: 12 amino acids. Germline V CDR1 and CDR2: LNHDA, SQIVND (reference sequence). V lost 5 bases and J lost 8, with 12 bases in between.

This rearrangement joins TRBV27 to TRBJ1-6, with unresolved D. CDR1 and CDR2 from the germline V gene are MNHEY and SMNVEV (reference sequence). This CDR3 spans 13 amino acids. V was pared by 0 bases and J by 6 bases, with 3 bases between. CDR3 amino acids: CASSLSPNSPLHF. For the CDR3, the DNA is TGTGCCAGCAGTTTATCTCCTAATTCACCCCTCCACTTT.

The rearrangement uses TRBV2 and TRBJ2-2, with 7 bases matching TRBD2. The germline gives CDR1 SNHLY, CDR2 FYNNEI. There are 15 residues in the CDR3. The trim removed 7 bases at V and 0 bases at J, leaving 5 bases unmatched. The CDR3 spells CASNRGETNTGELFF. In DNA form, the CDR3 reads TGTGCCAGCAACCGGGGGGAGACGAACACCGGGGAGCTGTTTTTT.

The rearrangement links TRBV10-3 to TRBJ2-2, with 8 bases aligning to TRBD2. CDR1 ENHRY and CDR2 SYGVKD come from the germline V gene. The CDR3 is 13 amino acids. With 8 bases clipped from V and 3 bases from J, the junction kept 2 bases outside the gene matches. The CDR3 reads CAIRGGDTGELFF. CDR3 in DNA: TGTGCCATCCGGGGGGGCGACACCGGGGAGCTGTTTTTT.

This chain links TRBV30 with TRBJ2-6; D is possibly TRBD1 or TRBD2 (5 bases each). Germline V CDR1 and CDR2: GTSNPN, SVGIG (reference sequence). The CDR3 length is 17 residues. V dropped 7 bases and J dropped 2 bases, with 21 bases sitting between them. CDR3 protein: CASHGGRWGTGANVLTF. As DNA, the CDR3 is TGTGCCTCCCATGGGGGTAGATGGGGCACTGGGGCCAACGTCCTGACTTTC.

The chain links TRBV19 to TRBJ1-4; tentative D call: TRBD1 (6 bases). Germline lookup yields CDR1 LNHDA and CDR2 SQIVND (reference sequence). V lost 7 bases and J 5 bases, leaving 8 bases between the germline ends. The CDR3 sequence is 12 residues long. CDR3 protein: CASTTGNEKLFF. The DNA for the CDR3 is TGTGCCAGTACCACAGGGAATGAAAAACTGTTTTTT.

The chain has TRBV13 and TRBJ1-2, with 7 bases fitting TRBD1. With V trimmed by 5 bases and J by 4 bases, 10 bases remained unmatched. CDR3 length: 15 residues. The V gene's germline CDR1 is PRHDT and CDR2 FYEKMQ (reference sequence). This chain's CDR3 is CASSAAGTEAYGYTF. CDR3 bases: TGTGCCAGCAGCGCCGCCGGGACAGAGGCCTATGGCTACACCTTC.

This clone was observed a handful of times. The chain has TRBV2 and TRBJ2-7; D may correspond to TRBD1 or TRBD2 (5 bases each). V shed 7 bases and J shed 5 bases, with 33 bases lying between them. Germline CDR1 and CDR2: SNHLY and FYNNEI. The CDR3 runs to 19 residues. CDR3 bases: TGTGCCAGCATCCGTCGGCAGCCCTCACAGGTCCGGGGTAGTAACGAGCAGTACTTC. This translates into CASIRRQPSQVRGSNEQYF.

The chain joins TRBV6-4 to TRBJ2-3; D is perhaps TRBD1 or TRBD2 (5 bases each). Germline CDR1 and CDR2: MRHNA and SNTAGT. V dropped 0 bases and J dropped 4 bases, with 8 bases sitting between them. The CDR3 contains 14 residues. The DNA for the CDR3 is TGTGCCAGCAGTGACTCGATGGGGGCAGATACGCAGTATTTT. This translates into CASSDSMGADTQYF.

V gene TRBV10-3 combines with J gene TRBJ2-5; TRBD1 agrees at 9 bases. Germline assignment: CDR1 ENHRY and CDR2 SYGVKD. V trimming: 6 bases; J trimming: 2 bases; junction bases outside the gene matches: 10. The CDR3 runs 16 residues. CDR3 nucleotides: TGTGCCATCAGGATCTCACCAGGGACAGGGCAAGAGACCCAGTACTTC. It codes for CAIRISPGTGQETQYF.

The chain couples TRBV7-9 to TRBJ2-4; 8 bases fit TRBD1. The CDR3 length is 17 residues. J was trimmed by 0 bases and V by 0 bases; bases with no gene match: 4. Germline V gene lookup returns CDR1 SEHNR and CDR2 FQNEAQ (reference sequence). The CDR3 protein is CASSLARQGIAKNIQYF. Written as DNA, the CDR3 is TGTGCCAGCAGCTTAGCCCGACAGGGGATAGCCAAAAACATTCAGTACTTC.

This chain uses TRBV9 with TRBJ2-7; 7 nucleotides align to TRBD2. Unmatched junction bases numbered 8, after V lost 3 bases and J lost 2 bases. From germline, CDR1 is SGDLS and CDR2 YYNGEE. The CDR3 has 15 amino acids. For the CDR3, the DNA is TGTGCCAGCAGCGCCCGGGGGGACGCCACCTACGAGCAGTACTTC. Amino acid sequence: CASSARGDATYEQYF.

The rearrangement uses TRBV9 and TRBJ1-2; 10 bases fit TRBD1. With 4 bases clipped from V and 5 bases from J, the junction kept 11 bases outside the gene matches. Germline-derived CDR1 and CDR2 are SGDLS and YYNGEE. The CDR3 covers 16 residues. Written as DNA, the CDR3 is TGTGCCAGCAGCACAACGACAGGGGGCGACGTATATGGCTACACCTTC. Amino acids: CASSTTTGGDVYGYTF.

This chain links TRBV6-4 with TRBJ2-3; perhaps TRBD2 as D (5 bases). The V end was cut by 6 bases, the J end by 3 bases, with 10 bases between. CDR3 length: 13 residues. Germline V gives CDR1 MRHNA, CDR2 SNTAGT. CDR3 nucleotide sequence: TGTGCCAGCAGCCGGGGAGCGACAGATACGCAGTATTTT. It is translated as CASSRGATDTQYF.

This clone was picked up one time. The chain joins TRBV4-3 to TRBJ2-7; perhaps TRBD1 as D (7 bases). V lost 0 bases and J lost 3, with 15 bases in between. This CDR3 contains 16 residues. The germline V gene has CDR1 LGHNA and CDR2 YSLEER. CDR3 in amino acids: CASSQESRGTYYEQYF. The CDR3, as DNA: TGCGCCAGCAGCCAAGAGAGCAGGGGGACTTACTACGAGCAGTACTTC.

The CDR3 loop is CASSLGTVEVGYTF. DNA for the CDR3: TGTGCCAGCAGCCTAGGGACAGTCGAGGTTGGCTACACCTTC. The chain has TRBV5-5 and TRBJ1-2, with 7 bases fitting TRBD1. This CDR3 has 14 amino acids. Germline V CDR1 and CDR2: SGHKS, YYEKEE (reference sequence). Trimming cost V 4 bases and J 7 bases; bases outside gene matches: 10.

The chain couples TRBV6-1 to TRBJ1-1; tentatively, D is TRBD1 (6 bases). Trimming pared 8 bases from V and 10 bases from J, leaving 23 bases between. Germline assignment: CDR1 MNHNS and CDR2 SASEGT. The CDR3 covers 14 residues. The CDR3 here is CASWDLRTQGSAFF. The CDR3 region has the DNA TGTGCCAGCTGGGACCTTCGGACACAGGGATCAGCTTTCTTT.

The chain couples TRBV19 to TRBJ2-2; D perhaps matches TRBD2 (5 bases). Germline V gives CDR1 LNHDA, CDR2 SQIVND (reference sequence). The CDR3 has 15 residues. V shed 8 bases and J shed 6 bases, with 19 bases lying between them. In nucleotides, the CDR3 is TGTGCCAGTTCTAAGTGGCTCCGAGGGTCCGGGGAGCTGTTTTTT. Its protein is CASSKWLRGSGELFF.

J is TRBJ2-5 and V is TRBV5-4; D remains ambiguous. V gave up 3 bases and J gave up 2 bases, with 14 bases separating them. Germline loops: CDR1 SGHNT, CDR2 YYREEE (reference sequence). This CDR3 spans 15 amino acids. The CDR3 coding sequence is TGTGCCAGCAGCTCCCCCCTCGAACCTCAAGAGACCCAGTACTTC. Translated, it gives CASSSPLEPQETQYF.

The chain is built from TRBV7-2 and TRBJ2-5, with TRBD2 matching 9 bases. Germline values: CDR1 SGHTA, CDR2 FQGNSA. V dropped 1 base and J dropped 14; count of bases not matched to a gene: 11. This CDR3 has 14 residues. CDR3 sequence (DNA): TGTGCCAGCAGCTTAGGGGGACTAGCAAAGAACCAATACTTC. Protein: CASSLGGLAKNQYF.

The genes are TRBV28 and TRBJ2-1, with 9 positions matching TRBD1. The germline gives CDR1 MDHEN, CDR2 SYDVKM. This CDR3 has 14 amino acids. CDR3 sequence (DNA): TGTGCGATACTGGGACAGGGTGGATACAATGAGCAGTTCTTC. It yields the protein CAILGQGGYNEQFF.

The V and J genes are TRBV7-7 and TRBJ2-2, with a possible D match to TRBD2 (7 bases). The V gene's germline CDR1 is SSHAT and CDR2 FNYEAQ (reference sequence). Trimming cost V 0 bases and J 5 bases, with 13 bases left between them. The CDR3 runs to 16 residues. CDR3: CASSLAGGPWTGELFF. The CDR3 bases are TGTGCCAGCAGCTTAGCGGGGGGGCCGTGGACCGGGGAGCTGTTTTTT. Variable domain in full (rest from reference TRBV7-7 and TRBJ2-2): GAGVSQSPRYKVTKRGQDVTLRCDPISSHATLYWYQQALGQGPEFLTYFNYEAQPDKSGLPSDRFSAERPEGSISTLTIQRTEQRDSAMYRCASSLAGGPWTGELFFGEGSRLTVL.

The rearrangement links TRBV15 to TRBJ2-7; tentatively, D is TRBD1 (6 bases). CDR3 length: 14 amino acids. Trimming removed 6 bases at V and 5 bases at J, with 17 bases between. CDR1 LNHNV and CDR2 YYDKDF come from the germline V gene (reference sequence). The CDR3 sequence is CATRATGTVDEQYF. The CDR3 coding sequence is TGTGCCACCAGAGCCACAGGGACGGTTGACGAGCAGTACTTC.

Many counts were recorded for this clone. The gene calls are TRBV28 and TRBJ2-3; the match to TRBD2 covers 8 bases. CDR3 size: 16 residues. Germline-derived CDR1 and CDR2 are MDHEN and SYDVKM. J was trimmed by 3 bases and V by 2 bases; bases with no gene match: 7. The CDR3, as DNA: TGTGCCAGCAGTTTAGATACGGGGGGGTGGACAGATACGCAGTATTTT. Encoded protein: CASSLDTGGWTDTQYF.

The rearrangement uses TRBV9 and TRBJ2-7; TRBD2 matches 9 bases. Germline CDR1 and CDR2: SGDLS and YYNGEE. V lost 0 bases to trimming and J lost 5 bases; unmatched junction nucleotides: 6. The CDR3 has 15 amino acids. This CDR3 is CASSVEGSGSDEQYF. The CDR3, as DNA: TGTGCCAGCAGCGTAGAGGGTAGCGGGAGTGACGAGCAGTACTTC.

The DNA for the CDR3 is TGTGCCAGCAGTTTAGGCCGGGGGGGGTTTTACGAGCAGTACTTC. Encoded protein: CASSLGRGGFYEQYF. The chain joins TRBV27 to TRBJ2-7; TRBD2 matches at 8 bases. There are 15 residues in the CDR3. Germline V gene lookup returns CDR1 MNHEY and CDR2 SMNVEV (reference sequence). Trimming cost V 2 bases and J 4 bases; bases outside gene matches: 7.

The chain has TRBV6-4 and TRBJ2-3; 10 bases align to TRBD2. Germline V gene sequence: CDR1 MRHNA, CDR2 SNTAGT. The CDR3 sequence is 16 residues long. The V segment lost 2 bases and the J segment 0 bases; nucleotides outside the gene matches: 2. CDR3 nucleotide sequence: TGTGCCAGCAGTGACGTAGCGGGGGGAAGCACAGATACGCAGTATTTT. This codes for CASSDVAGGSTDTQYF.